This T cell receptor beta chain was sequenced for a study of cytomegalovirus exposure and HLA in healthy donors. Whole-study results and caveats: A missense variant in DCLRE1C was later tied to TCR beta V- and J-gene trimming. In a later analysis, productive TCRs from donors in an Asian-associated ancestry cluster reportedly carried fewer N-insertions than the cohort mean. There were a few CMV-associated chains whose specificity for CMV antigens was confirmed in vitro. Presence/absence analyses rested on an assumption that sequencing depth was roughly uniform across donors.

CDR1 is SNHLY, CDR2 FYNNEI, per germline. The CDR3 is 15 amino acids. Trimming removed 6 bases from V and 8 bases from J; junction bases left unmatched: 10. The PCR had 60 Vbeta and 13 Jbeta primers. Generated by immunoSEQ multiplex PCR, the TCRdb table keeps only in-frame clones and is missing some. The sample has under 200,000 clones; approximately 80% are singletons. In regard to this clone: The antigen remains unidentified.

The specimen was PBMCs. The receptor was isolated from a man aged 18 to 29 in good health and CMV-seropositive. The chain joins TRBV2 to TRBJ1-6; 7 bases agree with TRBD1. The CDR3 coding sequence is TGTGCCAGCAGGGACCGGGACAGTGCCCATTCACCCCTCCACTTT. Amino acids: CASRDRDSAHSPLHF.